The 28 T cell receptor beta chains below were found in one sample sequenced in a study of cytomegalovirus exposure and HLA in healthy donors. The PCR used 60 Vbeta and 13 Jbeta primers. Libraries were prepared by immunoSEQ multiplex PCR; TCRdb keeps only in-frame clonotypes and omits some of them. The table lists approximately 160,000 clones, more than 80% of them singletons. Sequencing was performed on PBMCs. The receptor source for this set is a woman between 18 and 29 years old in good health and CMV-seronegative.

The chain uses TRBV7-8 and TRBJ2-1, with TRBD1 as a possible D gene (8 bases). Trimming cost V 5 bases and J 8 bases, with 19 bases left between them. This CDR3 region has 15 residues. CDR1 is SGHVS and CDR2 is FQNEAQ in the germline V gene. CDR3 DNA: TGTGCCAGCAGCACCACAGGGGGGGTAAGGGATGAGCAGTTCTTC. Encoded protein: CASSTTGGVRDEQFF. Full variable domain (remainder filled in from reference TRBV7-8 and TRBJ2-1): GAGVSQSPRYKVAKRGQDVALRCDPISGHVSLFWYQQALGQGPEFLTYFQNEAQLDKSGLPSDRFFAERPEGSVSTLKIQRTQQEDSAVYLCASSTTGGVRDEQFFGPGTRLTVL.

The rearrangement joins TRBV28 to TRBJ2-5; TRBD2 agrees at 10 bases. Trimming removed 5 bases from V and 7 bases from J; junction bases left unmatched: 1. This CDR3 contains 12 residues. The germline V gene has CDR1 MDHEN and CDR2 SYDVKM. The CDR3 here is CASSSGRGTQYF. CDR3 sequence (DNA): TGTGCCAGCAGTAGCGGGAGGGGGACCCAGTACTTC.

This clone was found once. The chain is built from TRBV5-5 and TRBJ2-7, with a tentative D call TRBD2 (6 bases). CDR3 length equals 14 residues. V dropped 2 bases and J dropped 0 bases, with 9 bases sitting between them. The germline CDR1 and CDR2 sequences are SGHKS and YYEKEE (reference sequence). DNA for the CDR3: TGTGCCAGCAGCTTACTGGACTACTCCTACGAGCAGTACTTC. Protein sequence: CASSLLDYSYEQYF.

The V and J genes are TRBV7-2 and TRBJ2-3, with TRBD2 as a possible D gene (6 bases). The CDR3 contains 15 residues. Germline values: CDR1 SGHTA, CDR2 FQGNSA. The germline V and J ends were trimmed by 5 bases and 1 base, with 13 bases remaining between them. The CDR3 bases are TGTGCCAGCAGCCCTGGAGGGCCGGGCACAGATACGCAGTATTTT. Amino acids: CASSPGGPGTDTQYF.

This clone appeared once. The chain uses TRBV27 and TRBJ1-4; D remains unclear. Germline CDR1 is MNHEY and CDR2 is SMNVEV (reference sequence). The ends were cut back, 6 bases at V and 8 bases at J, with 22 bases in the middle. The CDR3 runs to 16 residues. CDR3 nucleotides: TGTGCCAGCAGCACATACCACGACTCGTTCGGGGAAAAACTGTTTTTT. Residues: CASSTYHDSFGEKLFF.

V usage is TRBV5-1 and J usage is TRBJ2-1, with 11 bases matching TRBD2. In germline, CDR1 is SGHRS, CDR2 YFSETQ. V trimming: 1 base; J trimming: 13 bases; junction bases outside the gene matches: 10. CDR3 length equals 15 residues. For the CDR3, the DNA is TGCGCCAGCAGCTTGAGCAGTCTAGCGGGAGGTTTTCAGTTCTTC. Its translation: CASSLSSLAGGFQFF.

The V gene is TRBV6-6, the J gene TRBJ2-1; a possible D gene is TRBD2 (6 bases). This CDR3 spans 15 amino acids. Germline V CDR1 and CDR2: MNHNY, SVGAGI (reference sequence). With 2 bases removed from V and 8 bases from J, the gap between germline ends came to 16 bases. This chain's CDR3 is CASSYLTGWGDEQFF. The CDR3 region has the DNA TGTGCCAGCAGTTACCTTACGGGGTGGGGGGATGAGCAGTTCTTC.

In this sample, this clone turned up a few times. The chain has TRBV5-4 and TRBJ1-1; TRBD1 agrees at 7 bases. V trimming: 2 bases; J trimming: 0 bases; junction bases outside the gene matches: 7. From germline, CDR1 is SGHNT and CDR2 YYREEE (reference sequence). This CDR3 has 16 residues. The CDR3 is CASSLGGAGLNTEAFF. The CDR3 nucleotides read TGTGCCAGCAGCTTAGGGGGCGCAGGCCTGAACACTGAAGCTTTCTTT.

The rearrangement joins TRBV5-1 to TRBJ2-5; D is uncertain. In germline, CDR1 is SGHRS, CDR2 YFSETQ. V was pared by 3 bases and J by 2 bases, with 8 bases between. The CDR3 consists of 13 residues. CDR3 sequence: CASSSRQQETQYF. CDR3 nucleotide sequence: TGCGCCAGCAGCTCTCGCCAGCAAGAGACCCAGTACTTC.

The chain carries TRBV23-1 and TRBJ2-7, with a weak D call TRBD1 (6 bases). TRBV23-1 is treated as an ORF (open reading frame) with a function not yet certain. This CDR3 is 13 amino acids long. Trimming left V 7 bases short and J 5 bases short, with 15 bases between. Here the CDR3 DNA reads TGCGCCAGCAAACTGCAGGGGTTCGACGAGCAGTACTTC. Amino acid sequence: CASKLQGFDEQYF.

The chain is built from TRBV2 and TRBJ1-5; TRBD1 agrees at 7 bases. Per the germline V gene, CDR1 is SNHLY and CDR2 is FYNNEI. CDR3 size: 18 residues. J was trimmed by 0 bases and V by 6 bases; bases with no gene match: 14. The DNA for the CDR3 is TGTGCCAGCAGCGAGACAGGGAGTGGTGTCTATAGCAATCAGCCCCAGCATTTT. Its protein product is CASSETGSGVYSNQPQHF.

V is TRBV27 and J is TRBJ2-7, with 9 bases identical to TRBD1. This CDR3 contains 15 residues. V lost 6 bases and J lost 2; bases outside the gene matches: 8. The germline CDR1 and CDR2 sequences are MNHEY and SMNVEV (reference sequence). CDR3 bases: TGTGCCAGCAGCCCGACTCGGACAGGGGCCTACGAGCAGTACTTC. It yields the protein CASSPTRTGAYEQYF.

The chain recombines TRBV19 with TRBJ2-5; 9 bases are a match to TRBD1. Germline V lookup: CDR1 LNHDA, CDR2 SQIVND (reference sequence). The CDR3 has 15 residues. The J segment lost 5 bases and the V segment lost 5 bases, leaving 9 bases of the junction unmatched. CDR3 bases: TGTGCCAGTAGTGGGGGACAGGGCAGGTGGGAGACCCAGTACTTC. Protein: CASSGGQGRWETQYF. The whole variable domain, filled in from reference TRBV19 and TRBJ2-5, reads DGGITQSPKYLFRKEGQNVTLSCEQNLNHDAMYWYRQDPGQGLRLIYYSQIVNDFQKGDIAEGYSVSREKKESFPLTVTSAQKNPTAFYLCASSGGQGRWETQYFGPGTRLLVL.

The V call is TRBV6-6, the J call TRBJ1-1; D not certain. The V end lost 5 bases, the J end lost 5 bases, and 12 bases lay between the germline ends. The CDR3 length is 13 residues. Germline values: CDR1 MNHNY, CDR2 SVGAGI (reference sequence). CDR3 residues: CASSPNPGTEAFF. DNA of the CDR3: TGTGCCAGCAGTCCTAACCCGGGGACTGAAGCTTTCTTT.

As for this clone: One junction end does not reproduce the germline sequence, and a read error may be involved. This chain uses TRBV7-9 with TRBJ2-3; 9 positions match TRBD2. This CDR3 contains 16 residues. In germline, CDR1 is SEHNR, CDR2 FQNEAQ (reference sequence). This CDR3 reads CSSSSISGSIGDTQYF. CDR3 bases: TGTTCCAGCAGCTCAATTAGCGGGAGTATTGGAGATACGCAGTATTTT.

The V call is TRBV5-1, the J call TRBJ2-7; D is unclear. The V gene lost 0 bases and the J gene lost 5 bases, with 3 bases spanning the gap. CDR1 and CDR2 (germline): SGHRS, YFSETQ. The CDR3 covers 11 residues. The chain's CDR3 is CASSLGDEQYF. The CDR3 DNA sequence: TGCGCCAGCAGCTTGGGCGACGAGCAGTACTTC.

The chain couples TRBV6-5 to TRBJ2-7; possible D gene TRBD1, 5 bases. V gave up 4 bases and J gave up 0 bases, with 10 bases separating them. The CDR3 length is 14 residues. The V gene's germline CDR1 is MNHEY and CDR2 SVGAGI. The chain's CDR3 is CASSLLGHSYEQYF. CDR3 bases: TGTGCCAGCAGTTTATTAGGACACTCCTACGAGCAGTACTTC.

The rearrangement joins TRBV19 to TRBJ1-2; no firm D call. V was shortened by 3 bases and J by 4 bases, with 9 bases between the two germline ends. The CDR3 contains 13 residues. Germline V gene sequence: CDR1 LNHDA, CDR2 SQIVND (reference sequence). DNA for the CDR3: TGTGCCAGTAGTATTGGGCAGCCCTATGGCTACACCTTC. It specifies CASSIGQPYGYTF.

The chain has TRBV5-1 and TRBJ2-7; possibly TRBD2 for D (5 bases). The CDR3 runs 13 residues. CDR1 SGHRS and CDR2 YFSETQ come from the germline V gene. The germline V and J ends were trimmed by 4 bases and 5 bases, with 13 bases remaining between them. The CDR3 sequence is CASSVSDGDEQYF. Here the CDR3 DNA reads TGCGCCAGCAGCGTTAGCGACGGTGACGAGCAGTACTTC.

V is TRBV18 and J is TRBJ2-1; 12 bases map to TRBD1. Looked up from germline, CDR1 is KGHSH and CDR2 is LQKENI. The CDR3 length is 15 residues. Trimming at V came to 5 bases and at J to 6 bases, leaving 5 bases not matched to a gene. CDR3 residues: CASSAGTGGSNEQFF. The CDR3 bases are TGTGCCAGCTCAGCCGGGACAGGGGGCTCCAATGAGCAGTTCTTC.

CDR3 in DNA: TGTGCCAGCAGGGGACGGGGCGGGACCTTACATGAAGCTTTCTTT. As protein: CASRGRGGTLHEAFF. This rearrangement joins TRBV5-4 to TRBJ1-1; D is possibly TRBD1 (5 bases). The CDR3 covers 15 residues. Germline assignment: CDR1 SGHNT and CDR2 YYREEE (reference sequence). V lost 5 bases, J lost 7 bases, and 21 bases lay in between.

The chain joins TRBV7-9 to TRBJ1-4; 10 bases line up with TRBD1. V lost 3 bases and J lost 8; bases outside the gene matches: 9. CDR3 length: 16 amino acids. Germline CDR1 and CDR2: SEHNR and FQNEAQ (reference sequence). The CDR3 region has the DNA TGTGCCAGCAGCTTTTACGGGGACAGGGGATGGGAAAAACTGTTTTTT. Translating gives CASSFYGDRGWEKLFF.

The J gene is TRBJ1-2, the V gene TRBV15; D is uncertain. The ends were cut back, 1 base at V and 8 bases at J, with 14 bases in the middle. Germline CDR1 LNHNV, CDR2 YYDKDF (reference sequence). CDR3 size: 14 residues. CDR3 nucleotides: TGTGCCACCAGCAGAGCGGTAGGGAGAGGAGGCTACACCTTC. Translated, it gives CATSRAVGRGGYTF.

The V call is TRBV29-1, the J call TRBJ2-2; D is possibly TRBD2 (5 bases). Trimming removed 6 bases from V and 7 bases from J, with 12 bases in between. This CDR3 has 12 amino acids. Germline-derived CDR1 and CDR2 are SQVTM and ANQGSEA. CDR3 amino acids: CSVRPGGGELFF. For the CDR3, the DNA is TGCAGCGTGCGACCCGGAGGCGGGGAGCTGTTTTTT.

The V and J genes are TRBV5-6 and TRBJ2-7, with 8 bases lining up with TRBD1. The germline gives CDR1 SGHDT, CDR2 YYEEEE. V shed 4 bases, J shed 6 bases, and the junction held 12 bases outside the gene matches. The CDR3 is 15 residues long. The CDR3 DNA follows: TGTGCCAGCAGCACGAGGGCCAGGGGGCCTCGCGAGCAGTACTTC. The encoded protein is CASSTRARGPREQYF.

CDR3 in DNA: TGCAGCGTGCGAGCTTCGGGACAGGGGGGTGAGCAGTTCTTC. This translates into CSVRASGQGGEQFF. V gene TRBV29-1 combines with J gene TRBJ2-1, with 11 bases aligning to TRBD1. The CDR3 is made up of 14 amino acids. Per germline, CDR1 SQVTM and CDR2 ANQGSEA. V lost 6 bases, J lost 9 bases, and 10 bases stayed unmatched.

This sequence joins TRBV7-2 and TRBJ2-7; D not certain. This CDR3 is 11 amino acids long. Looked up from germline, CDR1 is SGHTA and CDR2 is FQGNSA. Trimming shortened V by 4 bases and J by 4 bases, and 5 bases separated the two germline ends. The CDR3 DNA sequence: TGTGCCAGCAGCTCAACTTACGAGCAGTACTTC. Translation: CASSSTYEQYF.

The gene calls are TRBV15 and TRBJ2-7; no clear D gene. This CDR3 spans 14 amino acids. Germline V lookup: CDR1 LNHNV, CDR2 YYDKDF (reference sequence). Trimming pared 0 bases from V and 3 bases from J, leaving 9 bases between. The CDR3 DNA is TGTGCCACCAGCAGAGATACACAGATCTACGAGCAGTACTTC. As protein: CATSRDTQIYEQYF.